Listed here are 22 T cell receptor beta chains from one sample, sequenced in a study of blood T cell repertoires in COVID-19. Sequencing used immunoSEQ multiplex PCR; TCRdb keeps in-frame clones, though not all of them. This sample has about 66,000 clones; 91% occur once, and the top ten carry approximately 7.9%. The sequenced sample was peripheral blood. The source of these receptors is a human donor in a cohort sampled during active COVID-19.

The V gene is TRBV6-2 or TRBV6-3, the J gene TRBJ1-4; 10 positions agree with TRBD1. Per the germline V gene, CDR1 is MNHEY and CDR2 is SVGEGT. Trimming cost V 0 bases and J 7 bases; bases outside gene matches: 5. The CDR3 is made up of 16 amino acids. CDR3 protein: CASSYSRGQGVEKLFF. CDR3 DNA: TGTGCCAGCAGTTACTCGAGAGGACAGGGGGTTGAAAAACTGTTTTTT.

The chain couples TRBV21-1 to TRBJ1-2; the table's TRBD1 call for D was not verified on the DNA. TRBV21-1 is designated a pseudogene. The CDR3 runs to 14 residues. Here the CDR3 DNA reads TGTGCCAGCAATAGGACAGGGTGGGCCTATGGCTACACCTTC. Its translation: CASNRTGWAYGYTF.

V and J are TRBV7-9 and TRBJ2-1; no firm D call. V lost 4 bases and J lost 2, with 9 bases in between. The CDR3 length is 14 residues. The germline gives CDR1 SEHNR, CDR2 FQNEAQ (reference sequence). CDR3 sequence: CASSSSSPYNEQFF. The CDR3 bases are TGTGCCAGCAGCTCGAGTAGCCCCTACAATGAGCAGTTCTTC.

The V call is TRBV9, the J call TRBJ1-2; D is uncertain. The CDR3 loop spans 15 amino acids. Trimming took off 4 bases at V and 2 bases at J, with 15 bases between the two ends. CDR1 is SGDLS, CDR2 YYNGEE, per germline. CDR3 DNA: TGTGCCAGCAGCCCCCAAATTGGAGGGAACTATGGCTACACCTTC. Translating it yields CASSPQIGGNYGYTF.

V and J are TRBV12-3 or TRBV12-4 and TRBJ2-5; possibly TRBD2 for D (6 bases). The length of the CDR3 is 13 residues. Trimming pared 6 bases from V and 5 bases from J, leaving 13 bases between. The CDR3 sequence is CASSTGDSETQYF. The CDR3 nucleotides are TGTGCCAGCAGCACTGGGGACTCCGAGACCCAGTACTTC.

The rearrangement uses TRBV28 and TRBJ1-5; D might be TRBD1 (5 bases). Germline lookup yields CDR1 MDHEN and CDR2 SYDVKM. This CDR3 comprises 15 residues. Trimming took 7 bases from V and 2 from J, leaving 15 bases between them. The CDR3 DNA follows: TGTGCCAGCAACCTGGGCGGAGGGGGCAATCAGCCCCAGCATTTT. Protein: CASNLGGGGNQPQHF. The complete variable domain, with remaining parts taken from reference TRBV28 and TRBJ1-5, reads DVKVTQSSRYLVKRTGEKVFLECVQDMDHENMFWYRQDPGLGLRLIYFSYDVKMKEKGDIPEGYSVSREKKERFSLILESASTNQTSMYLCASNLGGGGNQPQHFGDGTRLSIL.

About this clone: Within the sample, other DNA sequences also encode this same CDR3. This chain links TRBV19 with TRBJ1-1; D is ambiguous. Germline assignment: CDR1 LNHDA and CDR2 SQIVND (reference sequence). Trimming removed 2 bases at V and 0 bases at J, with 4 bases between. The CDR3 covers 13 residues. The CDR3 sequence is CASSISVNTEAFF. DNA for the CDR3: TGTGCCAGTAGTATAAGCGTGAACACTGAAGCTTTCTTT.

The chain has TRBV5-1 and TRBJ2-5, with D maybe TRBD2 (5 bases). The germline V and J ends were trimmed by 3 bases and 5 bases, with 11 bases remaining between them. This CDR3 region has 13 residues. In germline, CDR1 is SGHRS, CDR2 YFSETQ. This CDR3 is CASSWAGEETQYF. CDR3 coding DNA: TGCGCCAGCAGCTGGGCCGGGGAGGAGACCCAGTACTTC.

This clone was recorded a few times. The gene calls are TRBV6-5 and TRBJ1-1, with D possibly being TRBD1 (5 bases). The germline V and J ends were trimmed by 0 bases and 4 bases, with 12 bases remaining between them. Germline-derived CDR1 and CDR2 are MNHEY and SVGAGI. CDR3 size: 15 residues. The CDR3 DNA sequence: TGTGCCAGCAGTTACTCGTACCAGGGAGGCACTGAAGCTTTCTTT. It yields the protein CASSYSYQGGTEAFF.

V usage is TRBV7-2 and J usage is TRBJ1-5; the match to TRBD1 covers 8 bases. CDR1 is SGHTA and CDR2 is FQGNSA in the germline V gene. This CDR3 comprises 15 residues. The V and J ends lost 1 base and 7 bases, in that order; junction bases with no gene match: 6. As DNA, the CDR3 is TGTGCCAGCAGCTTAGACCCGACAGGGGCCCAGCCCCAGCATTTT. This gives the protein CASSLDPTGAQPQHF.

J is TRBJ2-1 and V is TRBV7-9, with TRBD1 identical over 7 bases. Per germline, CDR1 SEHNR and CDR2 FQNEAQ (reference sequence). This CDR3 has 13 amino acids. J was trimmed by 8 bases and V by 3 bases; bases with no gene match: 4. CDR3 amino acids: CASSFGQEDEQFF. The CDR3 bases are TGTGCCAGCAGCTTCGGACAGGAGGATGAGCAGTTCTTC. The full variable domain, its missing parts supplied by reference TRBV7-9 and TRBJ2-1, is DTGVSQNPRHKITKRGQNVTFRCDPISEHNRLYWYRQTLGQGPEFLTYFQNEAQLEKSRLLSDRFSAERPKGSFSTLEIQRTEQGDSAMYLCASSFGQEDEQFFGPGTRLTVL.

The rearrangement joins TRBV30 to TRBJ2-1; TRBD1 is a possible D gene (6 bases). This CDR3 region has 14 residues. V was clipped by 6 bases and J by 5 bases, with 17 bases between them. In germline, CDR1 is GTSNPN, CDR2 SVGIG (reference sequence). CDR3 amino acids: CACQLDRLDNEQFF. The CDR3 DNA reads as TGTGCCTGTCAACTCGACAGGTTGGACAATGAGCAGTTCTTC.

This rearrangement joins TRBV3-1 (or the pseudogene TRBV3-2) to TRBJ2-3, with D perhaps TRBD1 (5 bases). Trimming shortened V by 4 bases and J by 8 bases, and 13 bases separated the two germline ends. Germline-derived CDR1 and CDR2 are LGHDT and YNNKEL (reference sequence). This CDR3 is built from 13 residues. CDR3 protein: CASSPSRDGTQYF. The CDR3 DNA follows: TGTGCCAGCAGCCCAAGCAGGGATGGTACGCAGTATTTT.

This chain's CDR3 is CAWSRDMRNGYTF. The CDR3 DNA follows: TGTGCCTGGAGCCGGGACATGCGGAATGGCTACACCTTC. The genes are TRBV30 and TRBJ1-2; D is possibly TRBD1 (6 bases). The CDR3 has 13 amino acids. V was shortened by 3 bases and J by 6 bases, with 14 bases between the two germline ends. The germline V gene encodes CDR1 GTSNPN and CDR2 SVGIG (reference sequence).

The chain employs TRBV2 and TRBJ1-2; 7 bases fit TRBD1. The germline gives CDR1 SNHLY, CDR2 FYNNEI. Trimming at V came to 7 bases and at J to 3 bases, leaving 5 bases not matched to a gene. The CDR3 runs to 13 residues. The CDR3 region has the DNA TGTGCCAGCAAACTCGACAGGGACTATGGCTACACCTTC. Translation gives CASKLDRDYGYTF.

The chain couples TRBV6-5 to TRBJ2-5, with 8 positions matching TRBD1. The J segment lost 5 bases and the V segment lost 8 bases, leaving 10 bases of the junction unmatched. CDR1 and CDR2 (germline): MNHEY, SVGAGI. This CDR3 spans 14 amino acids. CDR3 protein: CASGSGTGGETQYF. CDR3 DNA: TGTGCCAGCGGTTCCGGGACAGGAGGCGAGACCCAGTACTTC.

About this clone: One end of the junction does not line up with germline, which may come from a read error. The chain carries TRBV9 and TRBJ2-3; 7 bases are a match to TRBD2. The V gene's germline CDR1 is SGDLS and CDR2 YYNGEE. The CDR3 is made up of 15 amino acids. This CDR3 reads CASSVDLVQLAPPLF. CDR3 nucleotides: TGTGCCAGCAGCGTAGACCTAGTCCAACTAGCGCCCCCCCTTTTT.

The rearrangement links TRBV7-2 to TRBJ2-5, with D possibly matching TRBD2 (6 bases). The V gene's germline CDR1 is SGHTA and CDR2 FQGNSA. This CDR3 spans 14 amino acids. V lost 0 bases to trimming and J lost 4 bases, with 9 bases between them. CDR3 protein: CASSLAGGGETQYF. CDR3 nucleotide sequence: TGTGCCAGCAGCTTAGCGGGGGGAGGAGAGACCCAGTACTTC.

The chain has TRBV6-6 and TRBJ1-1, with 7 bases that match TRBD1. With V trimmed by 4 bases and J by 0 bases, 5 bases remained unmatched. Germline V CDR1 and CDR2: MNHNY, SVGAGI (reference sequence). The length of the CDR3 is 15 residues. The CDR3 DNA follows: TGTGCCAGCAGTTCCATACAGGGGATGAACACTGAAGCTTTCTTT. Amino acids: CASSSIQGMNTEAFF.

V and J are TRBV27 and TRBJ2-3; 8 bases fit TRBD2. The CDR3 is 16 residues long. Looked up from germline, CDR1 is MNHEY and CDR2 is SMNVEV (reference sequence). Trimming took 3 bases from V and 2 from J; bases not matched to a gene: 7. This CDR3 reads CASSFRGGSPTDTQYF. Here the CDR3 DNA reads TGTGCCAGCAGTTTCCGCGGGGGGTCTCCCACAGATACGCAGTATTTT.

The rearrangement uses TRBV7-2 and TRBJ2-7, with TRBD2 identical over 11 bases. V gave up 4 bases and J gave up 3 bases; unmatched junction bases: 5. The CDR3 runs to 15 residues. Germline V CDR1 and CDR2: SGHTA, FQGNSA. The CDR3 DNA sequence: TGTGCCAGCAGCTCGGGACTAGCGGACTTCTACGAGCAGTACTTC. The encoded protein is CASSSGLADFYEQYF. Variable domain in full (rest from reference TRBV7-2 and TRBJ2-7): GAGVSQSPSNKVTEKGKDVELRCDPISGHTALYWYRQSLGQGLEFLIYFQGNSAPDKSGLPSDRFSAERTGGSVSTLTIQRTQQEDSAVYLCASSSGLADFYEQYFGPGTRLTVT.

Turning to this clone: At one end the junction does not follow the germline gene, possibly because of a read error. The V gene is TRBV4-1, the J gene TRBJ2-2; D not certain. The CDR3 spans 15 residues. Germline lookup yields CDR1 MGHRA and CDR2 YSYEKL. The chain's CDR3 is CASRQAPGATGELFF. In DNA, the CDR3 is TGCGCCAGCCGCCAAGCCCCCGGTGCCACCGGGGAGCTGTTTTTT.